One sample yielded the 31 T cell receptor beta chains listed below, sequenced in a study of blood T cell repertoires in COVID-19. Measured with immunoSEQ multiplex PCR; TCRdb has only the in-frame clones, and not every one. This table holds under 95,000 clones, 90% to 95% found once. Sequenced input: peripheral blood. The receptors here all came from a man in his fifties with COVID-19, enrolled during active disease.

This clone is a singleton in its sample. This chain connects TRBV7-2 to TRBJ2-3, with 9 bases matching TRBD2. The CDR3 loop spans 14 amino acids. Germline CDR1 is SGHTA and CDR2 is FQGNSA. The junction had 10 bases not matched to a gene; V was cut back by 5 bases and J by 10 bases. The CDR3 DNA is TGTGCCAGCAGCCCCGGGACTAGCTTCATAGCGCAGTATTTT. Protein product: CASSPGTSFIAQYF.

J is TRBJ1-1 and V is TRBV4-3; TRBD1 matches at 11 bases. Trimming removed 4 bases from V and 10 bases from J; junction bases left unmatched: 5. The CDR3 totals 13 residues. Germline V gene sequence: CDR1 LGHNA, CDR2 YSLEER. CDR3: CASSRTGGAGAFF. As DNA, the CDR3 is TGCGCCAGCAGCCGGACAGGGGGCGCGGGAGCTTTCTTT.

This clone was counted once. The V call is TRBV10-3, the J call TRBJ2-7, with 9 bases identical to TRBD1. The CDR3 is 13 residues long. Trimming removed 8 bases from V and 4 bases from J; junction bases left unmatched: 6. In germline, CDR1 is ENHRY, CDR2 SYGVKD. The CDR3 reads CAIGGGQGYEQYV. The CDR3 DNA follows: TGTGCCATCGGGGGGGGACAGGGTTACGAGCAGTACGTC.

The rearrangement links TRBV5-6 to TRBJ2-1, with D tentatively TRBD2 (6 bases). The CDR3 is made up of 17 amino acids. V was cut by 0 bases and J by 1 base, with 14 bases left in between. Germline-derived CDR1 and CDR2 are SGHDT and YYEEEE. The CDR3 coding sequence is TGTGCCAGCAGCTTGGAGGTATGGGGGACTTCCTACAATGAGCAGTTCTTC. This encodes CASSLEVWGTSYNEQFF.

The gene calls are TRBV6-5 and TRBJ2-7; a possible D gene is TRBD2 (6 bases). This CDR3 is built from 16 residues. The germline gives CDR1 MNHEY, CDR2 SVGAGI. Between the trimmed V and J ends, which lost 4 bases and 3 bases, there was a span of 19 bases. In DNA, the CDR3 is TGTGCCAGCAGTTCCGATAATCAGCGGGCAAACTACGAGCAGTACTTC. Its protein product is CASSSDNQRANYEQYF.

The chain carries TRBV27 and TRBJ2-1, with TRBD2 matching over 13 bases. Germline V gives CDR1 MNHEY, CDR2 SMNVEV (reference sequence). With 7 bases clipped from V and 0 bases from J, the junction kept 12 bases outside the gene matches. The CDR3 runs 19 residues. CDR3 sequence reads: CASTRTGLAGISSYNEQFF. CDR3 in DNA: TGTGCCAGCACCAGGACGGGACTAGCGGGAATAAGCTCCTACAATGAGCAGTTCTTC.

The V call is TRBV6-5, the J call TRBJ2-7; 10 positions match TRBD2. This CDR3 spans 15 amino acids. Germline values: CDR1 MNHEY, CDR2 SVGAGI. V lost 2 bases, J lost 5 bases, and 6 bases stayed unmatched. Written as DNA, the CDR3 is TGTGCCAGCAGTTACGTCGCTAGCGGGAGTAACGAGCAGTACTTC. Its protein is CASSYVASGSNEQYF.

This chain uses TRBV5-4 with TRBJ1-1; 8 bases match TRBD1. Trimming at V came to 4 bases and at J to 0 bases, leaving 11 bases not matched to a gene. The CDR3 contains 17 residues. In germline, CDR1 is SGHNT, CDR2 YYREEE (reference sequence). The CDR3 loop reads CASSSIGTGAMNTEAFF. CDR3 coding DNA: TGTGCCAGCAGCAGTATAGGGACAGGAGCAATGAACACTGAAGCTTTCTTT.

The chain employs TRBV14 and TRBJ2-1, with TRBD1 as a possible D gene (7 bases). V was pared by 4 bases and J by 6 bases, with 10 bases between. This CDR3 spans 13 amino acids. Germline V gene data show CDR1 as SGHDN and CDR2 as FVKESK. The CDR3 loop reads CASSRQGLNEQFF. The CDR3 region has the DNA TGTGCCAGCAGCCGACAGGGACTCAATGAGCAGTTCTTC.

CDR3 in amino acids: CASSRDRGRSTGELFF. The CDR3 DNA reads TGTGCCAGCAGCCGCGACAGGGGGCGATCCACCGGGGAGCTGTTTTTT. The chain is built from TRBV7-2 and TRBJ2-2; 10 bases map to TRBD1. V dropped 5 bases and J dropped 4; count of bases not matched to a gene: 7. Looked up from germline, CDR1 is SGHTA and CDR2 is FQGNSA. The CDR3 has 16 amino acids.

The CDR3 sequence is CASGETGVDTQYF. CDR3 nucleotide sequence: TGTGCCAGCGGGGAGACAGGGGTAGATACGCAGTATTTT. This rearrangement joins TRBV2 to TRBJ2-3; TRBD1 matches at 8 bases. The CDR3 has 13 residues. With 8 bases clipped from V and 5 bases from J, the junction kept 6 bases outside the gene matches. Germline CDR1 is SNHLY and CDR2 is FYNNEI.

This sequence joins TRBV7-9 and TRBJ1-5, with 7 bases aligning to TRBD1. Trimming removed 3 bases from V and 6 bases from J; junction bases left unmatched: 5. There are 14 residues in the CDR3. Germline loops: CDR1 SEHNR, CDR2 FQNEAQ (reference sequence). DNA for the CDR3: TGTGCCAGCAGCTTTACAGGGGTTCCTCAGCCCCAGCATTTT. It is translated as CASSFTGVPQPQHF.

J is TRBJ2-7 and V is TRBV21-1; TRBD1 reflects the table's D call only, with no check against the DNA. TRBV21-1 is termed a pseudogene. This CDR3 has 13 residues. The CDR3 region is CASSTHRAYEQYV. The CDR3 DNA follows: TGTGCCAGCAGCACCCACAGAGCCTACGAGCAGTACGTC.

The chain has TRBV11-2 and TRBJ2-5, with D tentatively TRBD2 (6 bases). This CDR3 has 11 amino acids. Germline assignment: CDR1 SGHAT and CDR2 FQNNGV. Deletions cut 8 bases from V and 8 bases from J, with 12 bases between. The DNA for the CDR3 is TGTGCCAGCGACCTTAGCGGAACCCAGTACTTC. This codes for CASDLSGTQYF.

The rearrangement uses TRBV5-5 and TRBJ1-5; TRBD1 is a possible D gene (5 bases). The V gene's germline CDR1 is SGHKS and CDR2 YYEKEE (reference sequence). Between the trimmed V and J ends, which lost 3 bases and 4 bases, there was a span of 20 bases. CDR3 length: 17 residues. CDR3 protein: CASSSRGAEDGNQPQHF. The CDR3 DNA follows: TGTGCCAGCAGCTCCCGTGGGGCAGAGGACGGGAATCAGCCCCAGCATTTT.

The chain is built from TRBV5-4 and TRBJ1-2; 7 bases line up with TRBD1. The CDR3 spans 15 residues. J gave up 4 bases and V 5 bases, and 11 bases lay outside the gene matches. From germline, CDR1 is SGHNT and CDR2 YYREEE (reference sequence). CDR3 DNA: TGTGCCAGCAGTCGAGGACAGGCCGACGGCTATGGCTACACCTTC. Protein: CASSRGQADGYGYTF. Complete variable domain (other parts from reference TRBV5-4 and TRBJ1-2): ETGVTQSPTHLIKTRGQQVTLRCSSQSGHNTVSWYQQALGQGPQFIFQYYREEENGRGNFPPRFSGLQFPNYSSELNVNALELDDSALYLCASSRGQADGYGYTFGSGTRLTVV.

The chain couples TRBV7-2 to TRBJ2-3; TRBD2 might be the D (6 bases). CDR3 length: 19 residues. V lost 1 base, J lost 0 bases, and 20 bases lay in between. Germline assignment: CDR1 SGHTA and CDR2 FQGNSA. CDR3 sequence reads: CASSLVPGPRAGSTDTQYF. CDR3 in DNA: TGTGCCAGCAGCTTAGTCCCGGGCCCAAGGGCGGGAAGCACAGATACGCAGTATTTT.

The V and J genes are TRBV28 and TRBJ1-1; TRBD1 is a possible D gene (5 bases). The germline gives CDR1 MDHEN, CDR2 SYDVKM. Trimming stripped 11 bases from V and 4 bases from J, with 17 bases between. The CDR3 has 13 residues. The CDR3 sequence is CALHPGQGTEAFF. The CDR3 DNA reads TGTGCCCTCCACCCCGGGCAGGGCACTGAAGCTTTCTTT.

This rearrangement joins TRBV6-5 to TRBJ2-7; 11 bases are shared with TRBD1. The CDR3 is made up of 13 amino acids. Germline V gives CDR1 MNHEY, CDR2 SVGAGI. After removal of 6 bases from V and 3 bases from J, the junction contained 1 base not matched to a gene. The CDR3 DNA is TGTGCCAGCAGGGGGACAGGGGGCTACGAGCAGTACTTC. Encoded protein: CASRGTGGYEQYF.

The rearrangement joins TRBV5-1 to TRBJ2-5, with a weak D call TRBD2 (6 bases). Germline V gene lookup returns CDR1 SGHRS and CDR2 YFSETQ. This CDR3 spans 13 amino acids. V gave up 0 bases and J gave up 5 bases, with 8 bases separating them. The CDR3 DNA sequence: TGCGCCAGCAGCTTGGCGCGGGGCGAGACCCAGTACTTC. Protein product: CASSLARGETQYF.

This chain connects TRBV2 to TRBJ1-5; 7 positions match TRBD1. The CDR3 length is 13 residues. From germline, CDR1 is SNHLY and CDR2 FYNNEI. V lost 8 bases and J lost 7; bases outside the gene matches: 8. As DNA, the CDR3 is TGTGCCAGCCTGGAAACAGGGGAGCAGCCCCAGCATTTT. Protein product: CASLETGEQPQHF. Together with reference TRBV2 and TRBJ1-5, the CDR3 gives the full variable domain: EPEVTQTPSHQVTQMGQEVILRCVPISNHLYFYWYRQILGQKVEFLVSFYNNEISEKSEIFDDQFSVERPDGSNFTLKIRSTKLEDSAMYFCASLETGEQPQHFGDGTRLSIL.

The gene calls are TRBV3-1 (or the pseudogene TRBV3-2) and TRBJ1-2; TRBD1 aligns across 11 bases. The CDR3 has 14 amino acids. With V trimmed by 4 bases and J by 4 bases, 2 bases remained unmatched. Per germline, CDR1 LGHDT and CDR2 YNNKEL (reference sequence). As DNA, the CDR3 is TGTGCCAGCAGCCCCGGGACAGGGGGCTATGGCTACACCTTC. Its protein is CASSPGTGGYGYTF.

The V gene is TRBV5-5, the J gene TRBJ2-5; 8 bases fit TRBD2. The junction had 9 bases not matched to a gene; V was cut back by 0 bases and J by 5 bases. The CDR3 sequence is 16 residues long. Germline-derived CDR1 and CDR2 are SGHKS and YYEKEE (reference sequence). CDR3 DNA sequence: TGTGCCAGCAGCTTGGCGCCTAGCGGGTCTTGGGAGACCCAGTACTTC. Protein product: CASSLAPSGSWETQYF.

The chain uses TRBV4-1 and TRBJ2-7; 7 nucleotides agree with TRBD1. V gave up 0 bases and J gave up 4 bases; unmatched junction bases: 3. This CDR3 comprises 14 residues. CDR1 MGHRA and CDR2 YSYEKL come from the germline V gene. CDR3: CASSQDKGAYEQYF. CDR3 bases: TGCGCCAGCAGCCAAGATAAGGGGGCGTACGAGCAGTACTTC.

The chain carries TRBV11-2 and TRBJ2-1; maybe TRBD1 (7 bases). Trimming left V 1 base short and J 6 bases short, with 13 bases between. This CDR3 comprises 15 residues. Germline assignment: CDR1 SGHAT and CDR2 FQNNGV. CDR3 nucleotides: TGTGCCAGCAGCTTAGGACAGGGACTTGGCAATGAGCAGTTCTTC. Residues: CASSLGQGLGNEQFF. Drawing the rest from reference TRBV11-2 and TRBJ2-1, the complete variable domain is EAGVAQSPRYKIIEKRQSVAFWCNPISGHATLYWYQQILGQGPKLLIQFQNNGVVDDSQLPKDRFSAERLKGVDSTLKIQPAKLEDSAVYLCASSLGQGLGNEQFFGPGTRLTVL.

The rearrangement joins TRBV5-1 to TRBJ2-5, with D possibly being TRBD2 (5 bases). V dropped 9 bases and J dropped 4 bases, with 10 bases sitting between them. The germline gives CDR1 SGHRS, CDR2 YFSETQ. CDR3 length equals 11 residues. The CDR3 loop reads CAIGGSETQYF. The CDR3 nucleotides read TGCGCCATCGGCGGGTCAGAGACCCAGTACTTC.

A word on this clone: At one boundary the junction diverges from the germline segment, which might be a read error. The chain joins TRBV12-3 or TRBV12-4 to TRBJ1-2; a weak D match, TRBD1 (5 bases). The CDR3 is made up of 13 amino acids. The CDR3 nucleotides are TGTGCCAGCAGTTTAGGGCAGGGAATAAGAAGTGGCTTC. This gives the protein CASSLGQGIRSGF.

This clone showed up just once. This chain links TRBV27 with TRBJ2-3; the match to TRBD1 covers 10 bases. The CDR3 has 17 residues. V trimming: 3 bases; J trimming: 1 base; junction bases outside the gene matches: 7. The germline V gene encodes CDR1 MNHEY and CDR2 SMNVEV (reference sequence). Written as DNA, the CDR3 is TGTGCCAGCAGTTTCTTCCTCGGACAGGGGGGCACAGATACGCAGTATTTT. Its translation is CASSFFLGQGGTDTQYF.

The V call is TRBV18, the J call TRBJ2-1; TRBD1 matches at 8 bases. J gave up 5 bases and V 2 bases, and 8 bases lay outside the gene matches. The CDR3 covers 16 residues. In germline, CDR1 is KGHSH, CDR2 LQKENI. The CDR3 loop reads CASSPGQGGINNEQFF. The CDR3 coding sequence is TGTGCCAGCTCACCAGGACAGGGAGGTATCAACAATGAGCAGTTCTTC.

The chain combines TRBV5-1 with TRBJ1-5; maybe TRBD1 (5 bases). Per the germline V gene, CDR1 is SGHRS and CDR2 is YFSETQ. This CDR3 region has 15 residues. The V end lost 1 base, the J end lost 0 bases, and 8 bases lay between the germline ends. CDR3 protein: CASSLRGGSNQPQHF. CDR3 bases: TGCGCCAGCAGCTTGAGGGGCGGTAGCAATCAGCCCCAGCATTTT.

The chain employs TRBV11-1 and TRBJ2-3; D uncertain. The V gene lost 5 bases and the J gene lost 3 bases, with 9 bases spanning the gap. Germline-derived CDR1 and CDR2 are SGHAT and FQDESV (reference sequence). This CDR3 has 13 amino acids. The CDR3 sequence is CASSHPGTDTQYF. DNA for the CDR3: TGTGCCAGCAGCCATCCCGGGACAGATACGCAGTATTTT.